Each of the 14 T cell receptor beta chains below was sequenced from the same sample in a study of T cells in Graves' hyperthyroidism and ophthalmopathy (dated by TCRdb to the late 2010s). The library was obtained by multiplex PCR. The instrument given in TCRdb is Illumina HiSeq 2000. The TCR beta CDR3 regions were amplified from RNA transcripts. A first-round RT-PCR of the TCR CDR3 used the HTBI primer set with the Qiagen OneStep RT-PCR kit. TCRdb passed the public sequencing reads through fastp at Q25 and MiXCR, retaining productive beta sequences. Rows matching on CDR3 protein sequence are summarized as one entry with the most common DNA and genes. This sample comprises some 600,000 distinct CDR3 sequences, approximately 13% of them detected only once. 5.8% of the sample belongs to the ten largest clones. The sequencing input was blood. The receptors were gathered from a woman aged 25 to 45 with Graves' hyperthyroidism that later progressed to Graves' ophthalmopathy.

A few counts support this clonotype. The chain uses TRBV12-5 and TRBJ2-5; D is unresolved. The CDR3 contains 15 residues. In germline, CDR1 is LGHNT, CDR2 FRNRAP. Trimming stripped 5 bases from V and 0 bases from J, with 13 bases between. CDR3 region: CASGPPRTDQETQYF. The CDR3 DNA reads TGTGCTAGTGGTCCCCCCCGGACGGACCAAGAGACCCAGTACTTC. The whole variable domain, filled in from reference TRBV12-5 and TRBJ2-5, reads DARVTQTPRHKVTEMGQEVTMRCQPILGHNTVFWYRQTMMQGLELLAYFRNRAPLDDSGMPKDRFSAEMPDATLATLKIQPSEPRDSAVYFCASGPPRTDQETQYFGPGTRLLVL.

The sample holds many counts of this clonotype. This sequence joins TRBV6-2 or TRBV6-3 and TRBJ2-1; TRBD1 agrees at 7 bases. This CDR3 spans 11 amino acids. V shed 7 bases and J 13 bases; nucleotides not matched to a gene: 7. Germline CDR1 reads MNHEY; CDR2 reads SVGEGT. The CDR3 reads CASTQGQLQFF. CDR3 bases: TGTGCCAGCACCCAGGGACAGCTACAGTTCTTC.

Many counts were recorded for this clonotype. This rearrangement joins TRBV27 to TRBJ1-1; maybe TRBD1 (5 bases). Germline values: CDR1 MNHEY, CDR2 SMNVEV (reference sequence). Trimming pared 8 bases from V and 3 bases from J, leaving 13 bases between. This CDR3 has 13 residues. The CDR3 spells CASLRWGDTEAFF. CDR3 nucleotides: TGTGCCAGCCTGAGGTGGGGGGACACTGAAGCTTTCTTT.

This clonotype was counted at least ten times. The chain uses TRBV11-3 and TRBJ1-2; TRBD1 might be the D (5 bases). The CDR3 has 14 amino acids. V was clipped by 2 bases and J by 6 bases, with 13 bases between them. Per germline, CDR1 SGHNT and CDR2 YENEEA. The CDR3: CASSLTGGLNGYTF. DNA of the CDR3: TGTGCCAGCAGCTTAACAGGCGGGTTGAATGGCTACACCTTC. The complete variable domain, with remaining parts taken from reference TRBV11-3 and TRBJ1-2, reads EAGVVQSPRYKIIEKKQPVAFWCNPISGHNTLYWYLQNLGQGPELLIRYENEEAVDDSQLPKDRFSAERLKGVDSTLKIQPAELGDSAVYLCASSLTGGLNGYTFGSGTRLTVV.

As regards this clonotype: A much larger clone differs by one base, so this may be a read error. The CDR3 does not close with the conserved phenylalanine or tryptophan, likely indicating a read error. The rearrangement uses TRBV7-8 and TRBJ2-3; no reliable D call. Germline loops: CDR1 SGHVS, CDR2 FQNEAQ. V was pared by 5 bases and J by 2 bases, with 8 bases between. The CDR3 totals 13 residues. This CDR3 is CASSTPITDTQYS. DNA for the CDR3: TGTGCCAGCAGCACCCCTATCACAGATACGCAGTATTCT.

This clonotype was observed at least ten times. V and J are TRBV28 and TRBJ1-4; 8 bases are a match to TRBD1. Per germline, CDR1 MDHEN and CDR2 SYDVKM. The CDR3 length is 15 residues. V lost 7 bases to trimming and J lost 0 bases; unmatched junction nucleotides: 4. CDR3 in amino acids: CASTDRGATNEKLFF. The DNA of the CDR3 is TGTGCCAGCACCGACAGGGGAGCAACTAATGAAAAACTGTTTTTT.

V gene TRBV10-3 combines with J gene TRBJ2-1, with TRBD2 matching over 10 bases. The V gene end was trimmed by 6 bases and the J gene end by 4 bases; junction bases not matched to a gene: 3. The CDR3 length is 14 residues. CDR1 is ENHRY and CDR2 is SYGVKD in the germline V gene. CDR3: CAIRRTSGYNEQFF. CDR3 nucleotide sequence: TGTGCCATCAGGCGGACTAGCGGTTACAATGAGCAGTTCTTC.

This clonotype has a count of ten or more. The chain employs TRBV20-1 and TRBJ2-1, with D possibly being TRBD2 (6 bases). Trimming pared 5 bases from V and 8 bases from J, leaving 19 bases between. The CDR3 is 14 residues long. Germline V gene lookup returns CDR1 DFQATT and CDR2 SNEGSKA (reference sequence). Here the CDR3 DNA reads TGCAGTGCTCTCCGGGCCGCGGGGAGCGATGAGCAGTTCTTC. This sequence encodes CSALRAAGSDEQFF.

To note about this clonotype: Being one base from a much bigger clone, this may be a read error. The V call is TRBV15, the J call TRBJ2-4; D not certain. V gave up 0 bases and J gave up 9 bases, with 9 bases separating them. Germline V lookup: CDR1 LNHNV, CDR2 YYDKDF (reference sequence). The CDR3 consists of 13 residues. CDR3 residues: CATSRDLARIQYF. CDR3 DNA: TGTGCCACCAGCAGAGACTTGGCGCGCATTCAGTACTTC. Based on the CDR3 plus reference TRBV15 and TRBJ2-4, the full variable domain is DAMVIQNPRYQVTQFGKPVTLSCSQTLNHNVMYWYQQKSSQAPKLLFHYYDKDFNNEADTPDNFQSRRPNTSFCFLDIRSPGLGDTAMYLCATSRDLARIQYFGAGTRLSVL.

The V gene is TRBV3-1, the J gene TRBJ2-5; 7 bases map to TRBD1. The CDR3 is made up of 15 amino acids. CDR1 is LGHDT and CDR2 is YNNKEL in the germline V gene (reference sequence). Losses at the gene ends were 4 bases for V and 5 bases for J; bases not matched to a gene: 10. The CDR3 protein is CASSPWDRNRETQYF. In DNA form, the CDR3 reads TGTGCCAGCAGCCCGTGGGACAGAAACCGGGAGACCCAGTACTTC.

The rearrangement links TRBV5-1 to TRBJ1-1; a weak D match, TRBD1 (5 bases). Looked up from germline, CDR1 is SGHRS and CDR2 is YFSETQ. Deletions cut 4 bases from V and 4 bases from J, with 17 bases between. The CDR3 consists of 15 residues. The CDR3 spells CASSPMYRSGTEAFF. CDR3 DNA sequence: TGCGCCAGCAGCCCAATGTACAGGTCCGGCACTGAAGCTTTCTTT.

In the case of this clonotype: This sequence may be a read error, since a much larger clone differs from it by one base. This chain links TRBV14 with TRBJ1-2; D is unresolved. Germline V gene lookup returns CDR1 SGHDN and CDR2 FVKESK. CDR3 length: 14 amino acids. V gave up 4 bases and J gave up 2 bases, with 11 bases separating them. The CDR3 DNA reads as TGTGCCAGCAGCCGGGCTGCAGTGAACTATGGCTACACCTTC. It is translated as CASSRAAVNYGYTF.

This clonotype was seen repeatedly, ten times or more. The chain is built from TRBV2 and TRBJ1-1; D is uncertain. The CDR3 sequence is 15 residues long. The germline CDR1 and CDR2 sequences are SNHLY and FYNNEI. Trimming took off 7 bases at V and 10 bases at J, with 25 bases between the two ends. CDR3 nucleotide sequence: TGTGCCAGCACTGCCGCCTCTACCGGGGAGCGGCGAGCTTTCTTT. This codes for CASTAASTGERRAFF.

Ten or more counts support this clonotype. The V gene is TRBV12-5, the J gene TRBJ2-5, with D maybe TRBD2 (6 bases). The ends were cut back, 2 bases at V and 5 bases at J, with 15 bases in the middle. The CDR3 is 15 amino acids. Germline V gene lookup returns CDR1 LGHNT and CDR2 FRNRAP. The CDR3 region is CASGLPRGTGETQYF. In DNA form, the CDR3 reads TGTGCTAGTGGTTTGCCCCGCGGGACCGGGGAGACCCAGTACTTC.